The 17 T cell receptor beta chains listed next were all sequenced from one sample in a study of cytomegalovirus exposure and HLA in healthy donors. PCR employed 60 Vbeta and 13 Jbeta primers. Clones were sequenced by immunoSEQ multiplex PCR, and TCRdb holds only the in-frame ones, with some missing. The sample includes under 150,000 clones, 60% to 85% seen only once; the top ten take about 6.5%. Sequencing was done on a sample of PBMCs. These receptors were taken from a man aged 35 to 55 in good health and CMV-seropositive.

The gene calls are TRBV29-1 and TRBJ2-1; D uncertain. CDR1 and CDR2 from the germline V gene are SQVTM and ANQGSEA. V gave up 7 bases and J gave up 5 bases, with 12 bases separating them. The CDR3 contains 12 residues. The CDR3 DNA reads as TGCAGCGGGCGCAGGTCAGACAATGAGCAGTTCTTC. It yields the protein CSGRRSDNEQFF.

This rearrangement joins TRBV5-1 to TRBJ1-2, with D uncertain. CDR1 and CDR2 (germline): SGHRS, YFSETQ. This CDR3 region has 13 residues. Deletions cut 3 bases from V and 8 bases from J, with 14 bases between. The CDR3 DNA follows: TGCGCCAGCAGCTCTCCGGGCCCGGGGGGCTACACCTTC. It encodes CASSSPGPGGYTF. The whole variable domain, filled in from reference TRBV5-1 and TRBJ1-2, reads KAGVTQTPRYLIKTRGQQVTLSCSPISGHRSVSWYQQTPGQGLQFLFEYFSETQRNKGNFPGRFSGRQFSNSRSEMNVSTLELGDSALYLCASSSPGPGGYTFGSGTRLTVV.

V gene TRBV4-3 combines with J gene TRBJ1-2, with a tentative D call TRBD1 (6 bases). The germline gives CDR1 LGHNA, CDR2 YSLEER. Trimming cost V 1 base and J 3 bases, with 12 bases left between them. CDR3 length equals 15 residues. This chain's CDR3 is CASSQGGGDDYGYTF. CDR3 in DNA: TGCGCCAGCAGCCAAGGAGGGGGGGACGACTATGGCTACACCTTC.

The V gene is TRBV28, the J gene TRBJ2-1; a weak D match, TRBD2 (7 bases). V lost 3 bases to trimming and J lost 4 bases, with 13 bases between them. There are 15 residues in the CDR3. The V gene's germline CDR1 is MDHEN and CDR2 SYDVKM. The CDR3 coding sequence is TGTGCCAGCAGTTTGGGGGGGCGAATTTACAATGAGCAGTTCTTC. It translates to CASSLGGRIYNEQFF.

The J gene is TRBJ1-1, the V gene TRBV2; maybe TRBD1 (5 bases). The germline V and J ends were trimmed by 4 bases and 5 bases, with 23 bases remaining between them. Per the germline V gene, CDR1 is SNHLY and CDR2 is FYNNEI. This CDR3 comprises 17 residues. The chain's CDR3 is CASSVFHFGGIGTEAFF. The CDR3 coding sequence is TGTGCCAGCAGTGTCTTTCATTTCGGGGGAATAGGGACTGAAGCTTTCTTT. The whole variable domain, filled in from reference TRBV2 and TRBJ1-1, reads EPEVTQTPSHQVTQMGQEVILRCVPISNHLYFYWYRQILGQKVEFLVSFYNNEISEKSEIFDDQFSVERPDGSNFTLKIRSTKLEDSAMYFCASSVFHFGGIGTEAFFGQGTRLTVV.

This chain joins TRBV28 and TRBJ2-5, with 11 bases identical to TRBD2. This CDR3 comprises 19 residues. The V gene's germline CDR1 is MDHEN and CDR2 SYDVKM. With 3 bases clipped from V and 4 bases from J, the junction kept 16 bases outside the gene matches. CDR3 nucleotides: TGTGCCAGCAGTTTTCCCACTAGCGGGGGCCCGAAGGATATAGAGACCCAGTACTTC. Amino acids: CASSFPTSGGPKDIETQYF.

This rearrangement joins TRBV29-1 to TRBJ2-5; a weak D match, TRBD2 (6 bases). The germline V gene has CDR1 SQVTM and CDR2 ANQGSEA. CDR3 size: 17 residues. Trimming removed 1 base at V and 5 bases at J, with 23 bases between. CDR3 DNA: TGCAGCGTTGAAGGGGGAAAATTGGAGGGTGAGATGGAGACCCAGTACTTC. Translated: CSVEGGKLEGEMETQYF.

There are a few counts of this clone. The rearrangement links TRBV5-6 to TRBJ1-2; D unresolved. Trimming cost V 3 bases and J 8 bases, with 14 bases left between them. Germline CDR1 reads SGHDT; CDR2 reads YYEEEE. The CDR3 length is 13 residues. The CDR3 loop is CASSSPLLSGYTF. In DNA form, the CDR3 reads TGTGCCAGCAGCTCGCCACTCTTGAGCGGCTACACCTTC.

The table lists this clone with many counts. This chain links TRBV18 with TRBJ2-3; D is undetermined. Germline loops: CDR1 KGHSH, CDR2 LQKENI. The CDR3 loop spans 12 amino acids. The V gene lost 4 bases and the J gene lost 2 bases, with 4 bases spanning the gap. CDR3 coding DNA: TGTGCCAGCTCACATTACACAGATACGCAGTATTTT. Encoded protein: CASSHYTDTQYF. Complete variable domain (other parts from reference TRBV18 and TRBJ2-3): NAGVMQNPRHLVRRRGQEARLRCSPMKGHSHVYWYRQLPEEGLKFMVYLQKENIIDESGMPKERFSAEFPKEGPSILRIQQVVRGDSAAYFCASSHYTDTQYFGPGTRLTVL.

The chain is built from TRBV27 and TRBJ1-1, with a weak D call TRBD1 (5 bases). V was trimmed by 3 bases and J by 6 bases, leaving 8 bases between them. The CDR3 consists of 12 residues. Germline CDR1 MNHEY, CDR2 SMNVEV (reference sequence). Here the CDR3 reads CASSLRGSEAFF. The CDR3 DNA follows: TGTGCCAGCAGTTTGCGGGGGTCTGAAGCTTTCTTT.

This clone was seen a few times. The CDR3 reads CASSFFKGGTEAFF. CDR3 DNA sequence: TGTGCCAGCAGTTTCTTTAAGGGAGGAACTGAAGCTTTCTTT. The rearrangement joins TRBV28 to TRBJ1-1; D is unresolved. Germline lookup yields CDR1 MDHEN and CDR2 SYDVKM. The ends were cut back, 3 bases at V and 5 bases at J, with 13 bases in the middle. The CDR3 extends over 14 amino acids.

This clone was found a few times. The gene calls are TRBV5-1 and TRBJ2-4, with D perhaps TRBD2 (6 bases). The germline gives CDR1 SGHRS, CDR2 YFSETQ. CDR3 length equals 19 residues. V lost 2 bases and J 0 bases, leaving 21 bases between the germline ends. The CDR3 loop reads CASSFLVGVSGIAKNIQYF. The CDR3 DNA sequence: TGCGCCAGCAGCTTTCTGGTCGGTGTTAGCGGCATAGCCAAAAACATTCAGTACTTC.

V and J are TRBV27 and TRBJ1-6; possibly TRBD1 for D (5 bases). Looked up from germline, CDR1 is MNHEY and CDR2 is SMNVEV (reference sequence). The CDR3 extends over 15 amino acids. The V end lost 6 bases, the J end lost 4 bases, and 13 bases lay between the germline ends. This chain's CDR3 is CASSFQGAYNSPLHF. Here the CDR3 DNA reads TGTGCCAGCAGCTTTCAGGGTGCATATAATTCACCCCTCCACTTT.

The J gene is TRBJ2-3, the V gene TRBV18; tentative D call: TRBD2 (5 bases). The germline V gene encodes CDR1 KGHSH and CDR2 LQKENI. The CDR3 is 12 residues long. V was pared by 0 bases and J by 10 bases, with 8 bases between. CDR3 sequence: CASSPPGEPQYF. The CDR3 DNA sequence: TGTGCCAGCTCACCACCTGGGGAGCCGCAGTATTTT.

This clone was seen only once. The J gene is TRBJ2-5, the V gene TRBV29-1; D perhaps matches TRBD2 (6 bases). TRBJ2-7 matches the DNA end more closely, so the J call is doubtful. The germline CDR1 and CDR2 sequences are SQVTM and ANQGSEA. The CDR3 sequence is 11 residues long. The CDR3 region is CSVAGFYEQYF. The CDR3 nucleotides are TGCAGCGTGGCGGGGTTCTACGAGCAGTACTTC.

V usage is TRBV14 and J usage is TRBJ1-1, with 10 bases fitting TRBD1. V shed 7 bases, J shed 4 bases, and the junction held 27 bases outside the gene matches. The germline CDR1 and CDR2 sequences are SGHDN and FVKESK. The CDR3 loop spans 21 amino acids. The CDR3 loop is CASTPILPGTGAAKPGTEAFF. DNA for the CDR3: TGTGCCAGCACTCCAATACTCCCGGGGACAGGGGCCGCCAAGCCGGGCACTGAAGCTTTCTTT.

In its sample, this clone was seen a few times. V gene TRBV28 combines with J gene TRBJ2-2, with D unresolved. The CDR3 is made up of 15 amino acids. The germline V gene has CDR1 MDHEN and CDR2 SYDVKM. V shed 6 bases and J shed 4 bases, with 15 bases lying between them. CDR3 coding DNA: TGTGCCAGCAGCCAACGACATCTCCGCACCGGGGAGCTGTTTTTT. Its translation: CASSQRHLRTGELFF.